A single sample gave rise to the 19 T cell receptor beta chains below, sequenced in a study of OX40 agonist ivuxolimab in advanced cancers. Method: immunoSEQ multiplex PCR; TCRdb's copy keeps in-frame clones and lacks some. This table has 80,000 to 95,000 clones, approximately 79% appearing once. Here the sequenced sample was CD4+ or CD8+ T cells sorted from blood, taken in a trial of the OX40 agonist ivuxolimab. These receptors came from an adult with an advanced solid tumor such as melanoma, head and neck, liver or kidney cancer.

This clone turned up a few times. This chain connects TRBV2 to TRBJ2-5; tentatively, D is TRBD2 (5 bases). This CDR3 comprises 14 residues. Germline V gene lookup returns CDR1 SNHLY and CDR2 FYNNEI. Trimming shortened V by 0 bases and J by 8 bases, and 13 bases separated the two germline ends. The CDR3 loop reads CASSEASGLPTQYF. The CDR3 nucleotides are TGTGCCAGCAGTGAAGCGAGCGGACTCCCTACCCAGTACTTC.

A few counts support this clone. CDR3 sequence: CASSSRQEASPLHF. Here the CDR3 DNA reads TGCGCCAGCAGCTCTCGACAGGAGGCTTCACCCCTCCACTTT. This chain connects TRBV5-1 to TRBJ1-6; the D gene is possibly TRBD1 (6 bases). The CDR3 has 14 amino acids. V was pared by 3 bases and J by 9 bases, with 13 bases between. CDR1 is SGHRS, CDR2 YFSETQ, per germline.

This chain's CDR3 is CASSPQGDSPLHF. In nucleotides, the CDR3 is TGCGCCAGCAGCCCACAGGGAGACTCACCCCTCCACTTT. V usage is TRBV5-1 and J usage is TRBJ1-6, with a weak D call TRBD1 (6 bases). V was cut by 4 bases and J by 10 bases, with 12 bases left in between. Looked up from germline, CDR1 is SGHRS and CDR2 is YFSETQ. The CDR3 is 13 residues long. Filled out from reference TRBV5-1 and TRBJ1-6, the complete variable domain reads KAGVTQTPRYLIKTRGQQVTLSCSPISGHRSVSWYQQTPGQGLQFLFEYFSETQRNKGNFPGRFSGRQFSNSRSEMNVSTLELGDSALYLCASSPQGDSPLHFGNGTRLTVT.

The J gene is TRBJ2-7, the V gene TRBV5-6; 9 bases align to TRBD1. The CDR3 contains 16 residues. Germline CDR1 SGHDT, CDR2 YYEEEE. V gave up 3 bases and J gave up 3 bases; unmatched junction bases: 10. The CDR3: CASSSPAGQGYYEQYF. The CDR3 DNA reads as TGTGCCAGCAGCTCCCCTGCGGGACAGGGATACTACGAGCAGTACTTC.

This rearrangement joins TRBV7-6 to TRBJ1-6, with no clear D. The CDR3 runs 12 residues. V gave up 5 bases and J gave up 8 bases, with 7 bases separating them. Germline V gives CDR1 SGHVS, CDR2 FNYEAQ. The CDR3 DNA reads TGTGCCAGCAGCCCAGGTTATTCACCCCTCCACTTT. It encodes CASSPGYSPLHF.

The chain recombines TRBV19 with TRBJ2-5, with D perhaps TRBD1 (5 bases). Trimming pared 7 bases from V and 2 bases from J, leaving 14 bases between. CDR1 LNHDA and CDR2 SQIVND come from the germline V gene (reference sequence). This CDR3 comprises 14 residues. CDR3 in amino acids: CASMSLGEQETQYF. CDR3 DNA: TGTGCCAGTATGAGCCTAGGGGAACAAGAGACCCAGTACTTC.

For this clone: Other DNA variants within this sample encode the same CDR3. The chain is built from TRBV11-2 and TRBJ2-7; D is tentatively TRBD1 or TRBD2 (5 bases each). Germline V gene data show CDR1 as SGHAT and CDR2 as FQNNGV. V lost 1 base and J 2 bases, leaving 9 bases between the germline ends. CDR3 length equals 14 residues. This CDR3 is CASSLAQGPYEQYF. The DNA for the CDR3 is TGTGCCAGCAGCTTAGCCCAGGGACCCTACGAGCAGTACTTC.

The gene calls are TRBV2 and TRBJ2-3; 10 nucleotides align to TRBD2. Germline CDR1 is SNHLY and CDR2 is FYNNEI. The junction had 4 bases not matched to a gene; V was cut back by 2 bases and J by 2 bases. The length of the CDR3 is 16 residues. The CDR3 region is CASSELAGAPTDTQYF. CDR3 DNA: TGTGCCAGCAGTGAACTAGCGGGGGCCCCCACAGATACGCAGTATTTT. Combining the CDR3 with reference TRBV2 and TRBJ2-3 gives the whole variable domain EPEVTQTPSHQVTQMGQEVILRCVPISNHLYFYWYRQILGQKVEFLVSFYNNEISEKSEIFDDQFSVERPDGSNFTLKIRSTKLEDSAMYFCASSELAGAPTDTQYFGPGTRLTVL.

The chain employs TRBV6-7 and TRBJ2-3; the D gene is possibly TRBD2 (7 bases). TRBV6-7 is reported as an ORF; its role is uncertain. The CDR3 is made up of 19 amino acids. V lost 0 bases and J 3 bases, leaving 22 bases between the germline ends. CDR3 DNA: TGTGCCAGCAGTTACTCGATCGAGGGGGGGGTAATCAAGACAGATACGCAGTATTTT. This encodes CASSYSIEGGVIKTDTQYF.

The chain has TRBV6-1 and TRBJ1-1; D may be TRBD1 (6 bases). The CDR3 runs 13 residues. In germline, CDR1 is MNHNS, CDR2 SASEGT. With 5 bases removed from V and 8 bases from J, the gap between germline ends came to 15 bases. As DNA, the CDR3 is TGTGCCAGCAGTCCCGACTTGGACAGCGAAGCTTTCTTT. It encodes CASSPDLDSEAFF.

This CDR3 is CASSSRYEAFF. Written as DNA, the CDR3 is TGTGCCAGCAGTTCAAGGTATGAAGCTTTCTTT. The rearrangement joins TRBV6-6 to TRBJ1-1, with D unclear. Germline assignment: CDR1 MNHNY and CDR2 SVGAGI (reference sequence). This CDR3 has 11 amino acids. V shed 4 bases and J shed 7 bases, with 7 bases lying between them.

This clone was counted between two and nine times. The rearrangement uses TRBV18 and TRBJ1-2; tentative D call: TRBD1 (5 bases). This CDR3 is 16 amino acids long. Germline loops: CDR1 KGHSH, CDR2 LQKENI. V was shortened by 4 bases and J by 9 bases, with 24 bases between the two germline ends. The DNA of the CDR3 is TGTGCCAGCTCACGGGCAGGACATTTAGGGCTAGTGAGCTACACCTTC. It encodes CASSRAGHLGLVSYTF.

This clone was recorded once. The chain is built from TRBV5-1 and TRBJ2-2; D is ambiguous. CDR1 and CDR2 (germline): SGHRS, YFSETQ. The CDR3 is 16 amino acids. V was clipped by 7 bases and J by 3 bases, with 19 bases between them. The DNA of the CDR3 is TGCGCCAGCGGGTCGCGCTTTTGGGCCGACACCGGGGAGCTGTTTTTT. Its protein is CASGSRFWADTGELFF.

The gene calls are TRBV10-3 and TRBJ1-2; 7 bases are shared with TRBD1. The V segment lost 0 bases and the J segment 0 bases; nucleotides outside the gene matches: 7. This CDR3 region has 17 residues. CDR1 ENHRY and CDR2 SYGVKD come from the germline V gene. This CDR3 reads CAISESGQALANYGYTF. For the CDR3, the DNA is TGTGCCATCAGTGAGTCAGGACAGGCGCTAGCTAACTATGGCTACACCTTC.

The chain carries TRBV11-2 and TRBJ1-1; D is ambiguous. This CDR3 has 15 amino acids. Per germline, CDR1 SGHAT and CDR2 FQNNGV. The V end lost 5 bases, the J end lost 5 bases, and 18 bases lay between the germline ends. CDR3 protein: CASSPDKAWDTEAFF. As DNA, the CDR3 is TGTGCCAGCAGCCCTGACAAGGCGTGGGATACTGAAGCTTTCTTT. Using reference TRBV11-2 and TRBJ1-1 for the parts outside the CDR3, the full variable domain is EAGVAQSPRYKIIEKRQSVAFWCNPISGHATLYWYQQILGQGPKLLIQFQNNGVVDDSQLPKDRFSAERLKGVDSTLKIQPAKLEDSAVYLCASSPDKAWDTEAFFGQGTRLTVV.

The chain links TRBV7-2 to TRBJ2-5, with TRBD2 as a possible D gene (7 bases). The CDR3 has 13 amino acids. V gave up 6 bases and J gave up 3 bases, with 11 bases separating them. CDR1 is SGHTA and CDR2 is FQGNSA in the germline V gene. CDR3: CASRKGGEETQYF. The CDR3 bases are TGTGCCAGCAGAAAGGGGGGGGAAGAGACCCAGTACTTC.

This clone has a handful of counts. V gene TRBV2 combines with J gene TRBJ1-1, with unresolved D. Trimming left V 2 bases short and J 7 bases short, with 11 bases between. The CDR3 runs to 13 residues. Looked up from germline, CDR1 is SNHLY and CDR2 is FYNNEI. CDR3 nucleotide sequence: TGTGCCAGCAGTGAATCAGAGGGCGGTGAAGCTTTCTTT. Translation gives CASSESEGGEAFF. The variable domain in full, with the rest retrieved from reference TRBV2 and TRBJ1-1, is EPEVTQTPSHQVTQMGQEVILRCVPISNHLYFYWYRQILGQKVEFLVSFYNNEISEKSEIFDDQFSVERPDGSNFTLKIRSTKLEDSAMYFCASSESEGGEAFFGQGTRLTVV.

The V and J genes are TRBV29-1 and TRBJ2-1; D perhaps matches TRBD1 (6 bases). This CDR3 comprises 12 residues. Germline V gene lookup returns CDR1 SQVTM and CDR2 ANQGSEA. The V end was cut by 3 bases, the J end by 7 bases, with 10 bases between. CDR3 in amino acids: CSVDRGRNEQFF. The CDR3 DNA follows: TGCAGCGTTGACAGGGGTAGAAATGAGCAGTTCTTC.

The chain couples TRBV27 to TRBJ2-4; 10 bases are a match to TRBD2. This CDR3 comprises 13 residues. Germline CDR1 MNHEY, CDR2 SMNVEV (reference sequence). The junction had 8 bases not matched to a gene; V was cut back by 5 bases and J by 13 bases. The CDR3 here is CASSPYTSGEQYF. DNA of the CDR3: TGTGCCAGCAGTCCCTACACTAGCGGGGAGCAGTACTTC.